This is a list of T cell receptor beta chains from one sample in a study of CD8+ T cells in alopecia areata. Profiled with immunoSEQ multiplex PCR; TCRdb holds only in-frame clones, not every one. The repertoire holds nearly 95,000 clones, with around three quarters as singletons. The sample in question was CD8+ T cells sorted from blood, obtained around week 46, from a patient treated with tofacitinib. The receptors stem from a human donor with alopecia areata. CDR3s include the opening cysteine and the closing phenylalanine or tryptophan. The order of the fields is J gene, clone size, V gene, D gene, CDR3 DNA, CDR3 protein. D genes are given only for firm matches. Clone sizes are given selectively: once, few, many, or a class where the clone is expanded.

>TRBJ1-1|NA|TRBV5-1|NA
TGCGCCAGCAGCTATGACCCCGAGAACACTGAAGCTTTCTTT
CASSYDPENTEAFF
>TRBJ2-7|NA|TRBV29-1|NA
TGCAGCGTTGAAGAACGGGACGGATACTCCTACGAGCAGTACTTC
CSVEERDGYSYEQYF
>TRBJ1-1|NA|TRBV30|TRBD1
TGTGCCTGGAAGGGGACAGCGAACACTGAAGCTTTCTTT
CAWKGTANTEAFF
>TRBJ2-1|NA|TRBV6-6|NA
TGTGCCAGCAGGGCGAGTGGCTACAATGAGCAGTTCTTC
CASRASGYNEQFF
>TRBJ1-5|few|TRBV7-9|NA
TGTGCCAGCAGCTTAGGCAGCAGACCCCAGCATTTT
CASSLGSRPQHF
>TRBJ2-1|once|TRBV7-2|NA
TGTGCCAGCAGCAACGGACAATACAATGAGCAGTTCTTC
CASSNGQYNEQFF
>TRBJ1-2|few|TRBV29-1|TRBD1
TGCAGCGTTGAAGATTTGGACAGGGCCCTACTCTCTAACTATGGCTACACCTTC
CSVEDLDRALLSNYGYTF
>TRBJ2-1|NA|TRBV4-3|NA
TGCGCCAGCAGCCAGCGGAGCGGTGAGCAGTTCTTC
CASSQRSGEQFF
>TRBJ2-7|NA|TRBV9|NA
TGTGCCAGCAGCGTAGAGGGCAGCTCCTACGAGCAGTACTTC
CASSVEGSSYEQYF
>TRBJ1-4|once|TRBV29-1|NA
TGCAGCGTTGAAACGGAAGGCGATGAAAAACTGTTTTTT
CSVETEGDEKLFF
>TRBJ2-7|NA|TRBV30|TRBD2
TGTGCCTGGAGAAGCGGGGCCCAGTCCTACGAGCAGTACTTC
CAWRSGAQSYEQYF
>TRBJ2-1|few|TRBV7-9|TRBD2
TGTGCCAGCAGCTTGACTAGCGGGGGGGCAAATGAGCAGTTCTTC
CASSLTSGGANEQFF
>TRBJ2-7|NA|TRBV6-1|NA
TGTGCCAGCAGTGCCGGGTTTGGGTCCTACGAGCAGTACTTC
CASSAGFGSYEQYF
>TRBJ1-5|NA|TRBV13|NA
TGTGCCAGCAGCTTAGGCGAAGCCCCCCAGCATTTT
CASSLGEAPQHF
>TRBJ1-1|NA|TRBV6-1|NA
TGTGCCAGCAGTGGTTTCGGTATGGACACTGAAGCTTTCTTT
CASSGFGMDTEAFF
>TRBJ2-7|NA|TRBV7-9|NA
TGTGCCAGCAGTCTTACTAATCCACCCGAGAGCTCCTACGAGCAGTACTTC
CASSLTNPPESSYEQYF
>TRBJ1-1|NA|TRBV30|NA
TGTGCCTGGAGTTGGGGGGGCCGTGGCTCTGAAGCTTTCTTT
CAWSWGGRGSEAFF
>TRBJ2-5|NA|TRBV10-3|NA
TGTGCCATCAGTGAGCCTGCTCGCGGGGTTGAGGAGACCCAGTACTTC
CAISEPARGVEETQYF
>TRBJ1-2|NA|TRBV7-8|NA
TGTGCCAGCAGCTCGGGGGGGGACGGCTACACCTTC
CASSSGGDGYTF
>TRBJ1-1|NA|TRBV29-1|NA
TGCAGCGTTGAGGGCACTGAAGCTTTCTTT
CSVEGTEAFF
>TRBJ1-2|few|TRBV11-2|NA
TGTGCCAGCAGCAACGGTCGGGGGAACTATGGCTACACCTTC
CASSNGRGNYGYTF
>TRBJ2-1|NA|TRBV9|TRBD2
TGTGCCAGCAGCGTAGGTGGGACTAATAACAATGAGCAGTTCTTC
CASSVGGTNNNEQFF
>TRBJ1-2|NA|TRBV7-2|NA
TGTGCCAGCAGCTTTGGGGGCCAAAACTATGGCTACACCTTC
CASSFGGQNYGYTF
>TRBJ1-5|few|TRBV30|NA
TGTGCCTGGAGTGAGGAGAGCAATCAGCCCCAGCATTTT
CAWSEESNQPQHF
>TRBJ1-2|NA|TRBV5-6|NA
TGTGCCAGCAGCTTTTCAGGGGACTATGGCTACACCTTC
CASSFSGDYGYTF
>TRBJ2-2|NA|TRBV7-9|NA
TGCGCCAGCAGCCAAGATCGGCAAAACACCGGGGAGCTGTTTTTT
CASSQDRQNTGELFF
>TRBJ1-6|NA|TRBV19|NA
TGTGCCAGTAGTTACACCGAGAGCTCCTATAATTCACCCCTCCACTTT
CASSYTESSYNSPLHF
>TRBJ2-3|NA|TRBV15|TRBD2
TGTGCCACCAGCAGAGGTAACCTAGCGGGCACAGATACGCAGTATTTT
CATSRGNLAGTDTQYF
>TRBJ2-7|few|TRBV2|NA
TGTGCCAGCAGTGAATATCCAGGGGGAGGTTACGAGCAGTACTTC
CASSEYPGGGYEQYF
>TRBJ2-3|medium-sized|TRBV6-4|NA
TGTGCCAGCAGTGAGGGGACCACAGATACGCAGTATTTT
CASSEGTTDTQYF
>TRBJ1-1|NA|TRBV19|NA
TGTGCCAGTAGTTCCAACCTCGGACAGAACACTGAAGCTTTCTTT
CASSSNLGQNTEAFF
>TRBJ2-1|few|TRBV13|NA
TGTGCCAGCAGCCTAATCCAGGGCAATGAGCAGTTCTTC
CASSLIQGNEQFF
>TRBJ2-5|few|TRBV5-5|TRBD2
TGTGCCAGCAGCCCCTCAAAAGGGGGACTAGCGGGGGAGACCCAGTACTTC
CASSPSKGGLAGETQYF
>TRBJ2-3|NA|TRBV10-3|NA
TGTGCCATCAGTGACCCTGCCGGGGACACCAGACAGTATTTT
CAISDPAGDTRQYF
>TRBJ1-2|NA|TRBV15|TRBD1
TGTGCCACCAGCTCGCCGGGACAGCCTGCTAACTATGGCTACACCTTC
CATSSPGQPANYGYTF
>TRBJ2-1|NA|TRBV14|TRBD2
TGTGCCAGCAGCCAAGGGACTAGCGGGGGGTCCTTCTTC
CASSQGTSGGSFF
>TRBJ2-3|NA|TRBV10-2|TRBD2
TGCGCCAGCAGTGAGGTCGGGGGGGCAGATACGCAGTATTTT
CASSEVGGADTQYF
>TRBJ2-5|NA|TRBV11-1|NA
TGTGCCAGCTCGGCGAGTGGGGAGACCCAGTACTTC
CASSASGETQYF
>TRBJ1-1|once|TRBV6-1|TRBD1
TGTGCCAGCAGTGAAGATTTAAACAGGGACAGGAACACTGAAGCTTTCTTT
CASSEDLNRDRNTEAFF
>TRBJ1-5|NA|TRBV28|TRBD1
TGTGCCAGCAGACTATTCCAGGGGGCGAGCAATCAGCCCCAGCATTTT
CASRLFQGASNQPQHF
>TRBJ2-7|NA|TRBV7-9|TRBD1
TGTGCCAGCACCATCGGGACAGGGTCCTACGAGCAGTACTTC
CASTIGTGSYEQYF
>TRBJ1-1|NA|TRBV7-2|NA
TGTGCCAGCAGCTTAGTTGTGTCTGAAGCTTTCTTT
CASSLVVSEAFF
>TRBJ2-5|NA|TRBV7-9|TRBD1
TGTGCCAGCAGCAGACAGGGGGAGCGACAAGAGACCCAGTACTTC
CASSRQGERQETQYF
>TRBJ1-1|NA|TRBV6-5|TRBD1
TGTGCCAGCAGGCCCCGACAGGGCACTGAAGCTTTCTTT
CASRPRQGTEAFF
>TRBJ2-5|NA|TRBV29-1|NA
TGCAGCGTTTGGTCCGGCAAGGGAGAGACCCAGTACTTC
CSVWSGKGETQYF
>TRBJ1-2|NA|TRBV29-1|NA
TGCAGCGTTGAAGAGAGATTGGGCGGCTACACCTTC
CSVEERLGGYTF
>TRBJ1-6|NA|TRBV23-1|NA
TGCGCCAGCAGTCAATCGTGGGGTTCACCCCTCCACTTT
CASSQSWGSPLHF
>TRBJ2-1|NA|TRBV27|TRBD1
TGTGCCAGCATGGGCAGGGGGTCCTACAATGAGCAGTTCTTC
CASMGRGSYNEQFF
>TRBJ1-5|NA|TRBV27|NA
TGTGCCAGCCAGGAGTTGGGACGAAGCAATCAGCCCCAGCATTTT
CASQELGRSNQPQHF
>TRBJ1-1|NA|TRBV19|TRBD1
TGTGCCAGTACCCCTACAGGGGGCGACACTGAAGCTTTCTTT
CASTPTGGDTEAFF
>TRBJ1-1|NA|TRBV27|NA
TGTGCCAGCAGTCTGACGGTGAACACTGAAGCTTTCTTT
CASSLTVNTEAFF
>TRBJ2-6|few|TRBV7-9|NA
TGTGCCAGCAGTTCCAGGGTGAACGGCAACTCTGGGGCCAACGTCCTGACTTTC
CASSSRVNGNSGANVLTF
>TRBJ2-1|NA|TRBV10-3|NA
TGTGCCAAGCCAGGGGGGGTAACCTTGGGGTTCTCCTACAATGAGCAGTTCTTC
CAKPGGVTLGFSYNEQFF
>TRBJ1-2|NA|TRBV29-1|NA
TGCAGCGTAGATTCACAGGGAAACTATGGCTACACCTTC
CSVDSQGNYGYTF